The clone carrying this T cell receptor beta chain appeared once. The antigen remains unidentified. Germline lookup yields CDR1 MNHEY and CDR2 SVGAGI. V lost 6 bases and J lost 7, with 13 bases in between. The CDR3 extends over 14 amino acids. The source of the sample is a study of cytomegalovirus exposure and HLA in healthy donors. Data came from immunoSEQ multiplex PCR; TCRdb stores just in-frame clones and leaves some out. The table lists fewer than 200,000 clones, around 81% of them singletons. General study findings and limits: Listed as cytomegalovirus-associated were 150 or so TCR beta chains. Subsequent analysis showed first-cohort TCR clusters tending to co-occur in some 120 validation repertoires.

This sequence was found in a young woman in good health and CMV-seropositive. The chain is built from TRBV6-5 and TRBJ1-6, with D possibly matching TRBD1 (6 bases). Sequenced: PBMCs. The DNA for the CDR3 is TGTGCCAGCAGCCAACGGCAGGGGAATTCACCCCTCCACTTT. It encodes CASSQRQGNSPLHF.